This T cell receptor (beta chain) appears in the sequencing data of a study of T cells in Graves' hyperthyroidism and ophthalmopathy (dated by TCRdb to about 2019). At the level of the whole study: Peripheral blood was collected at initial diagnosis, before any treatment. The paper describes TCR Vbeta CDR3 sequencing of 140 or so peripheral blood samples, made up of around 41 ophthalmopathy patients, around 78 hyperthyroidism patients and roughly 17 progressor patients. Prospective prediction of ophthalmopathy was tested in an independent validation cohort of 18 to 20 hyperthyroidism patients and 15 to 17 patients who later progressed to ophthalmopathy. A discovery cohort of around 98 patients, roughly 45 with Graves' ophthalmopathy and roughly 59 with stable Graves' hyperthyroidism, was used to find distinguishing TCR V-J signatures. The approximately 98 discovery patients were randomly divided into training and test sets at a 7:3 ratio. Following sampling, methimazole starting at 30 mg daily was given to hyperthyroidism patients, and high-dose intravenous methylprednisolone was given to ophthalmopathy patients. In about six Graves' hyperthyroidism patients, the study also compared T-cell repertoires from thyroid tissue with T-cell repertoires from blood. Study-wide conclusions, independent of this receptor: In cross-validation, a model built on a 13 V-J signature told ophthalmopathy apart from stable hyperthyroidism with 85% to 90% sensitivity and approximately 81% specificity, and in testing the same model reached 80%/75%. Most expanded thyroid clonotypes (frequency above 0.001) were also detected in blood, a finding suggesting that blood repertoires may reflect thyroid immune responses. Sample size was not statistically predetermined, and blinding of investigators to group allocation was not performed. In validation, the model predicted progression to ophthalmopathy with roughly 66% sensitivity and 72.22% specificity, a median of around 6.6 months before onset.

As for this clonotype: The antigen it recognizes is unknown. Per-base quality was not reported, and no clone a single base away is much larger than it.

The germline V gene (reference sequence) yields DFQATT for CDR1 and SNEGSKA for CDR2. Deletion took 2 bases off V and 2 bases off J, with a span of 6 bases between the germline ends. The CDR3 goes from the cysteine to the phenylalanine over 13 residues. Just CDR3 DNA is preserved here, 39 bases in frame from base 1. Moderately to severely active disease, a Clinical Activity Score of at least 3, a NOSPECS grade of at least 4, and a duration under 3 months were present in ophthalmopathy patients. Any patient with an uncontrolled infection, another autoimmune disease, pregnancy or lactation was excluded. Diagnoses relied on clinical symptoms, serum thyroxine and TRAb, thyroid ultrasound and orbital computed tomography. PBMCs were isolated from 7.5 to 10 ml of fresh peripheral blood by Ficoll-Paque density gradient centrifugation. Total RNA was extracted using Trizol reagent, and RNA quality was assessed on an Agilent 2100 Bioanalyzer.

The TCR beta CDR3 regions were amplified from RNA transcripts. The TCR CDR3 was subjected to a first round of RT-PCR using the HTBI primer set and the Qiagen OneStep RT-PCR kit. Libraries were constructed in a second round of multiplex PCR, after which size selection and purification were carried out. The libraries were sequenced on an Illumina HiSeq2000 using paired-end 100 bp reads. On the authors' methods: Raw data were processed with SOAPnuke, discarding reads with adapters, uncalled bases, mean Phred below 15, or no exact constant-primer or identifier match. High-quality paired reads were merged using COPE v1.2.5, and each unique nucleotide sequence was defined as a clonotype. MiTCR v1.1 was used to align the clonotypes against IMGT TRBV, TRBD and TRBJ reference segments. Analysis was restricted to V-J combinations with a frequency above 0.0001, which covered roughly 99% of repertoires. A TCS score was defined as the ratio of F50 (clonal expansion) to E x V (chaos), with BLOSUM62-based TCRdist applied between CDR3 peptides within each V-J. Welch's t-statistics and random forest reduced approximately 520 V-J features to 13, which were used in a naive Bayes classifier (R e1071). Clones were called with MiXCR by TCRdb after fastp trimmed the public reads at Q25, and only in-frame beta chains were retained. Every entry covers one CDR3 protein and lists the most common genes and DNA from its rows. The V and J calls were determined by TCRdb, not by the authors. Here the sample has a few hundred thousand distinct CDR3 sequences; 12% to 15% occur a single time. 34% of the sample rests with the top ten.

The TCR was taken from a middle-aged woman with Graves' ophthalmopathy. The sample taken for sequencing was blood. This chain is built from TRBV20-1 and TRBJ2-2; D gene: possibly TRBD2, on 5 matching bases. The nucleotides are TGCAGTGCTAGAACGGGAAACACCGGGGAGCTGTTTTTT. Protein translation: CSARTGNTGELFF.